The next 5 T cell receptor beta chains were all read from a single sample in a study of blood T cell repertoires in COVID-19. The method was immunoSEQ multiplex PCR; TCRdb's version includes in-frame clones alone and lacks a portion of them. This sample has about 200,000 clones, with 84% found just once. Material: peripheral blood. The receptors here all came from a man aged 45 to 65 with active or convalescent COVID-19.

The chain recombines TRBV19 with TRBJ1-2; possible D gene TRBD1, 6 bases. The length of the CDR3 is 15 residues. The germline V and J ends were trimmed by 5 bases and 6 bases, with 19 bases remaining between them. Germline-derived CDR1 and CDR2 are LNHDA and SQIVND (reference sequence). The CDR3 nucleotides read TGTGCCAGTAGTCCGCCAGCGAAGGGGGAGAATGGCTACACCTTC. This codes for CASSPPAKGENGYTF.

This clone was seen only once. This chain links TRBV12-3 or TRBV12-4 with TRBJ2-5, with 9 nucleotides matching TRBD1. This CDR3 is 13 amino acids long. Trimming removed 5 bases from V and 4 bases from J; junction bases left unmatched: 2. The CDR3 coding sequence is TGTGCCAGCAGTATGACAGGGGGAGAGACCCAGTACTTC. The encoded protein is CASSMTGGETQYF.

CDR3 DNA: TGCGCCAGCAGCTTGCCTAGCGGGGGGGCAGATACGCAGTATTTT. This gives the protein CASSLPSGGADTQYF. The chain links TRBV5-1 to TRBJ2-3; 12 nucleotides match TRBD2. The germline gives CDR1 SGHRS, CDR2 YFSETQ. V shed 1 base and J 4 bases; nucleotides not matched to a gene: 1. The CDR3 sequence is 15 residues long.

J is TRBJ2-3 and V is TRBV9; 8 nucleotides line up with TRBD1. J gave up 1 base and V 0 bases, and 4 bases lay outside the gene matches. This CDR3 is 16 amino acids long. Germline V gene data show CDR1 as SGDLS and CDR2 as YYNGEE. The CDR3 DNA reads as TGTGCCAGCAGCGTAGATCAGGGGGCAGGCACAGATACGCAGTATTTT. This encodes CASSVDQGAGTDTQYF. Based on the CDR3 plus reference TRBV9 and TRBJ2-3, the full variable domain is DSGVTQTPKHLITATGQRVTLRCSPRSGDLSVYWYQQSLDQGLQFLIQYYNGEERAKGNILERFSAQQFPDLHSELNLSSLELGDSALYFCASSVDQGAGTDTQYFGPGTRLTVL.

CDR3: CASSYSRVNTGELFF. CDR3 bases: TGTGCCAGCAGTTACTCGAGAGTGAACACCGGGGAGCTGTTTTTT. The rearrangement joins TRBV6-2 or TRBV6-3 to TRBJ2-2; D is undetermined. V was cut by 0 bases and J by 1 base, with 6 bases left in between. The CDR3 is made up of 15 amino acids. Germline CDR1 MNHEY, CDR2 SVGEGT.